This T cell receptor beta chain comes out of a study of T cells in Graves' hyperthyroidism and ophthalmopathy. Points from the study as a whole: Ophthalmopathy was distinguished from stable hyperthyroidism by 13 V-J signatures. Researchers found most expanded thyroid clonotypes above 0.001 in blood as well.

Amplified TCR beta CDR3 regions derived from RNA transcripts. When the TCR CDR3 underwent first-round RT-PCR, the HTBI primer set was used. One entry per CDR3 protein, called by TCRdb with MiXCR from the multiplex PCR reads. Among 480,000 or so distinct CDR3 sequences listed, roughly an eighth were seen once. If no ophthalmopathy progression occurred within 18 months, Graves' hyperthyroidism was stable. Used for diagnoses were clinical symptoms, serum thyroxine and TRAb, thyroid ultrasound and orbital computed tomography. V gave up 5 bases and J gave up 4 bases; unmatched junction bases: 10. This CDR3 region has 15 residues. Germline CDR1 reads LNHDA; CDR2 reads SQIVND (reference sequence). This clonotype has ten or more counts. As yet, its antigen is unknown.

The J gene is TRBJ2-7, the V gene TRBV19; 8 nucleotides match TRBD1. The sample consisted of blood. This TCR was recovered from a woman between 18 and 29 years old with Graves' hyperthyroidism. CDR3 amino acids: CASSGVRQGIYEQYF. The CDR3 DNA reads TGTGCCAGTAGTGGGGTGAGACAGGGGATATACGAGCAGTACTTC.